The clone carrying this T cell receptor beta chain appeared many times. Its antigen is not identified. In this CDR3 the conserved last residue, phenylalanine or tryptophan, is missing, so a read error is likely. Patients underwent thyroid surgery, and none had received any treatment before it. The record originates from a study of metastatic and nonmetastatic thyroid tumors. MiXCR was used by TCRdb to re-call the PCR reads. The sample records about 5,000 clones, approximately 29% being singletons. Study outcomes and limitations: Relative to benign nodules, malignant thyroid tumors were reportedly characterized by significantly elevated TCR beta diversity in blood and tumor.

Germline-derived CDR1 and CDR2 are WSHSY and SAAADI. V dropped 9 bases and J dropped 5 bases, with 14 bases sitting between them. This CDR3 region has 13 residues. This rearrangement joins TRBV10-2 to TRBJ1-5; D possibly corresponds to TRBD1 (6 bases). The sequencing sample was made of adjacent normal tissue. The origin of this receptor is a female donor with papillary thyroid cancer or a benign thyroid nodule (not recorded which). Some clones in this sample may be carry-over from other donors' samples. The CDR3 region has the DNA TGCGCCAGTACCCCAGGGGTCTATCAGCCCCAGCATTCT. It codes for CASTPGVYQPQHS.